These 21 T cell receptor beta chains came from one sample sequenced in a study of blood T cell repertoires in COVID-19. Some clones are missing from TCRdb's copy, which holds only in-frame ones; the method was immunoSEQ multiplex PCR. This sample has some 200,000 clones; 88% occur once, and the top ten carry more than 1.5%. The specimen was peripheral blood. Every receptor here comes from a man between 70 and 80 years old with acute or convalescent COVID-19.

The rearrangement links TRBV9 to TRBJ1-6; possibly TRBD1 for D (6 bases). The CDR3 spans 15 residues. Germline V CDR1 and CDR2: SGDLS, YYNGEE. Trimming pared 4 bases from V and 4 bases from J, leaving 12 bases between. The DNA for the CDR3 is TGTGCCAGCAGCCCTTCGACAGGATATAATTCACCCCTCCACTTT. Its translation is CASSPSTGYNSPLHF.

This CDR3 is CASSLGAGRETQYF. CDR3 bases: TGTGCCAGCAGCTTAGGAGCGGGAAGAGAGACCCAGTACTTC. The rearrangement joins TRBV7-7 to TRBJ2-5; TRBD2 matches at 7 bases. The CDR3 is 14 amino acids. Germline CDR1 is SSHAT and CDR2 is FNYEAQ (reference sequence). V was clipped by 1 base and J by 4 bases; unmatched bases: 3.

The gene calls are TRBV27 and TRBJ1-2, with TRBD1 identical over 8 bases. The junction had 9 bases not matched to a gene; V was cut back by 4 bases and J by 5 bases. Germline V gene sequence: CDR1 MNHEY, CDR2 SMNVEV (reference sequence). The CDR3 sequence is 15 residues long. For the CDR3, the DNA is TGTGCCAGCAGTTCAGGGGGCGCTTGGTCGTATGGCTACACCTTC. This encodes CASSSGGAWSYGYTF.

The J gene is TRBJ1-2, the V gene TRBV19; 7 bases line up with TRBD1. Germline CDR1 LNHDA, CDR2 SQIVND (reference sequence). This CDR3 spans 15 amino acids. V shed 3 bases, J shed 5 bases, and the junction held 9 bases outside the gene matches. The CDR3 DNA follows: TGTGCCAGTAGTATGGAATCGGGACAGCGGTATGGCTACACCTTC. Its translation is CASSMESGQRYGYTF.

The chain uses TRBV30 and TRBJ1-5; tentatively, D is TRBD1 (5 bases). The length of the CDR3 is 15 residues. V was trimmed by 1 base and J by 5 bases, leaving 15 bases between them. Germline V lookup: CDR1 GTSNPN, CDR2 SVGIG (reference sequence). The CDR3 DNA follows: TGTGCCTGGAGTGCGATTCCTGGACATTATCAGCCCCAGCATTTT. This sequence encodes CAWSAIPGHYQPQHF.

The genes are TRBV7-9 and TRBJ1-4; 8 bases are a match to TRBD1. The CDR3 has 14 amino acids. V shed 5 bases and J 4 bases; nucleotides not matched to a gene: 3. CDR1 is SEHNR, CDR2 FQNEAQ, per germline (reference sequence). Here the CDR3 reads CASSPGQGNEKLFF. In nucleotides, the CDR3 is TGTGCCAGCAGCCCCGGACAGGGTAATGAAAAACTGTTTTTT.

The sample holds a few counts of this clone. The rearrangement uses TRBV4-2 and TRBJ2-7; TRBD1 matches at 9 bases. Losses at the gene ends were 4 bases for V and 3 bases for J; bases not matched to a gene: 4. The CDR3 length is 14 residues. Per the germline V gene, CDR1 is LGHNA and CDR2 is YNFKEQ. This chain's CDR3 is CASSRDRGDYEQYF. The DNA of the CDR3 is TGTGCCAGCAGCCGAGACAGGGGGGACTACGAGCAGTACTTC.

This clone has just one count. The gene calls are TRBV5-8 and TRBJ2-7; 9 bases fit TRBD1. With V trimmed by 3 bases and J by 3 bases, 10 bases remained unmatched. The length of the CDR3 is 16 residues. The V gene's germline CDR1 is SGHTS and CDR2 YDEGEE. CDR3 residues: CASSSNPGTGSYEQYF. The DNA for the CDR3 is TGTGCCAGCAGCTCCAACCCCGGGACAGGGAGCTACGAGCAGTACTTC.

The CDR3 spells CASRRGQAGELFF. The CDR3 nucleotides are TGTGCCAGTAGAAGGGGGCAGGCCGGGGAGCTGTTTTTT. The rearrangement joins TRBV19 to TRBJ2-2; TRBD1 aligns across 7 bases. Germline lookup yields CDR1 LNHDA and CDR2 SQIVND (reference sequence). V lost 6 bases, J lost 6 bases, and 4 bases stayed unmatched. The CDR3 spans 13 residues. Based on the CDR3 plus reference TRBV19 and TRBJ2-2, the full variable domain is DGGITQSPKYLFRKEGQNVTLSCEQNLNHDAMYWYRQDPGQGLRLIYYSQIVNDFQKGDIAEGYSVSREKKESFPLTVTSAQKNPTAFYLCASRRGQAGELFFGEGSRLTVL.

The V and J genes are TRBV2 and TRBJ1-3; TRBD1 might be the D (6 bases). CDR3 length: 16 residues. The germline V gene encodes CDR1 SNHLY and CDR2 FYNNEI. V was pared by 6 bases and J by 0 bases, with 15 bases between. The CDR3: CASRASTGRSGNTIYF. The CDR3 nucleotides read TGTGCCAGCAGGGCGTCGACAGGACGCTCTGGAAACACCATATATTTT.

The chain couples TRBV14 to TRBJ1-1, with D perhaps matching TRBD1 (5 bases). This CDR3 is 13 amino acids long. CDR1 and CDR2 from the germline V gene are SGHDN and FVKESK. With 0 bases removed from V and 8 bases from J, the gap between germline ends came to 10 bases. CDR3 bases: TGTGCCAGCAGCCAAGATATGCAGGGCGAAGCTTTCTTT. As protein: CASSQDMQGEAFF.

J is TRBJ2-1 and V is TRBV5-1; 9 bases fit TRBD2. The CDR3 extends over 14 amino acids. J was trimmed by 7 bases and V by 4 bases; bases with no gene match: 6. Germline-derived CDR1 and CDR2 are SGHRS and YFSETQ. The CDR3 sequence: CASSPAAGGNEQFF. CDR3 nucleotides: TGCGCCAGCAGCCCGGCGGCGGGAGGGAATGAGCAGTTCTTC.

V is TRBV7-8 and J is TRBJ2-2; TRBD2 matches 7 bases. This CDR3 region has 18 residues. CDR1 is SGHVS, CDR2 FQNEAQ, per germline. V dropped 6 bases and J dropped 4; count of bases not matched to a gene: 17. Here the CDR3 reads CASSHPFWREGLTGELFF. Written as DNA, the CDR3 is TGTGCCAGCAGTCACCCTTTCTGGAGGGAGGGCCTCACCGGGGAGCTGTTTTTT.

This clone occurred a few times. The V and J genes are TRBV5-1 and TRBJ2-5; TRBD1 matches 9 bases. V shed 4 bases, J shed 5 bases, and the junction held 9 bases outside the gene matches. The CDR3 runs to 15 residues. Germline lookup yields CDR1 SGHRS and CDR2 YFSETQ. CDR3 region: CASSTNTGGLETQYF. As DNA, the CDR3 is TGCGCCAGCAGCACGAATACAGGGGGCTTGGAGACCCAGTACTTC.

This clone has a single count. This chain's CDR3 is CASSPGWDQPQHF. The CDR3 DNA sequence: TGTGCCAGCAGCCCAGGGTGGGATCAGCCCCAGCATTTT. This chain uses TRBV7-8 with TRBJ1-5, with D possibly matching TRBD1 (5 bases). V lost 5 bases and J 5 bases, leaving 10 bases between the germline ends. Per the germline V gene, CDR1 is SGHVS and CDR2 is FQNEAQ. The CDR3 loop spans 13 amino acids.

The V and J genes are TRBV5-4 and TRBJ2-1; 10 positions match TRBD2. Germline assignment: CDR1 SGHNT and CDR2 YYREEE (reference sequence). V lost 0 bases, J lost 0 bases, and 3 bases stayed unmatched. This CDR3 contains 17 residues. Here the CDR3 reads CASSLGASGGSYNEQFF. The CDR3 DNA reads TGTGCCAGCAGCTTGGGCGCTAGCGGGGGCTCCTACAATGAGCAGTTCTTC.

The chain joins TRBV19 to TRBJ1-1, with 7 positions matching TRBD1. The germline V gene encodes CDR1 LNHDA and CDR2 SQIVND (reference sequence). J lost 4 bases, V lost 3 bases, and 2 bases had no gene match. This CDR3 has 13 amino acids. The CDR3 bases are TGTGCCAGTAGTATGACAGGGTCCACTGAAGCTTTCTTT. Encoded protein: CASSMTGSTEAFF.

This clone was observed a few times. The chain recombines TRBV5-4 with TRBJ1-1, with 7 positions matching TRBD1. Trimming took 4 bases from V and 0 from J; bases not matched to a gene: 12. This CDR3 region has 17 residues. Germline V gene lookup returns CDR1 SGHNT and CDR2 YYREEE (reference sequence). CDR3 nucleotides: TGTGCCAGCAGCGCAATACAGGGGCTGCCCGTGAACACTGAAGCTTTCTTT. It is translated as CASSAIQGLPVNTEAFF.

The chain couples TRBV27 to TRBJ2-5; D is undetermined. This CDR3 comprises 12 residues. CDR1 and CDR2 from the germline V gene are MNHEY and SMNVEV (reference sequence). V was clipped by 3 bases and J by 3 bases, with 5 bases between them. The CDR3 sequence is CASSFRKETQYF. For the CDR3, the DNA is TGTGCCAGCAGTTTCAGGAAAGAGACCCAGTACTTC.

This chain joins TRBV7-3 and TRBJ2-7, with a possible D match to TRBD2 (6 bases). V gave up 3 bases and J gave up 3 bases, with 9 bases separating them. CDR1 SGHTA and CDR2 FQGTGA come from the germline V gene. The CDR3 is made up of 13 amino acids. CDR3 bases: TGTGCCAGCAGCTTGTGGGGAGGCTACGAGCAGTACTTC. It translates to CASSLWGGYEQYF.

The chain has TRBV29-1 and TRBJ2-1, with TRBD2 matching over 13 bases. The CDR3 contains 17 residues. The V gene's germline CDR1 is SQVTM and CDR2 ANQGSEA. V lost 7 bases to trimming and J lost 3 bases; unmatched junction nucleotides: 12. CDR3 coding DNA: TGCAGCGCCTGGACTAGCGGGAGAGGGACCATCTACAATGAGCAGTTCTTC. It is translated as CSAWTSGRGTIYNEQFF.